Presented here are 24 T cell receptor beta chains from one specimen sequenced in a study of cytomegalovirus exposure and HLA in healthy donors. The PCR was carried out with 60 Vbeta primers and 13 Jbeta primers. TCRdb's table, derived via immunoSEQ multiplex PCR, lists solely in-frame clones and lacks some. Among about 150,000 clones, roughly 10% were seen once, and the ten largest hold under 2%. Sample: PBMCs. These receptors all stem from a man aged 50-60 years in good health and CMV-seronegative.

The gene calls are TRBV28 and TRBJ1-4; 9 bases align to TRBD1. The germline gives CDR1 MDHEN, CDR2 SYDVKM. The CDR3 is made up of 14 amino acids. The V segment lost 6 bases and the J segment 8 bases; nucleotides outside the gene matches: 7. The CDR3 region has the DNA TGTGCCAGCAGGGGGACAGGGAACGGAGAAAAACTGTTTTTT. The encoded protein is CASRGTGNGEKLFF.

This chain links TRBV9 with TRBJ1-2; D remains unclear. Germline loops: CDR1 SGDLS, CDR2 YYNGEE. The V end lost 0 bases, the J end lost 1 base, and 7 bases lay between the germline ends. The CDR3 consists of 14 residues. The CDR3, as DNA: TGTGCCAGCAGCGTAGCCTCCGGTAACTATGGCTACACCTTC. Protein product: CASSVASGNYGYTF.

This clone was seen only a few times. The chain has TRBV7-3 and TRBJ1-2, with D perhaps TRBD1 (5 bases). Germline V gene sequence: CDR1 SGHTA, CDR2 FQGTGA. Trimming cost V 5 bases and J 6 bases, with 16 bases left between them. The CDR3 loop spans 14 amino acids. Here the CDR3 reads CASSPVQGRNGYTF. CDR3 nucleotides: TGTGCCAGCAGCCCAGTCCAGGGCCGGAATGGCTACACCTTC.

This sequence joins TRBV6-1 and TRBJ1-2; perhaps TRBD1 as D (5 bases). Per the germline V gene, CDR1 is MNHNS and CDR2 is SASEGT. V lost 3 bases and J 7 bases, leaving 9 bases between the germline ends. This CDR3 has 12 amino acids. The CDR3 loop reads CASSERDFGYTF. CDR3 DNA: TGTGCCAGCAGTGAGAGGGACTTTGGCTACACCTTC.

This clone was recorded a few times. CDR3 region: CASSGWGLETYEQYF. The CDR3 nucleotides are TGCGCCAGCAGCGGGTGGGGACTAGAGACCTACGAGCAGTACTTC. The genes are TRBV5-1 and TRBJ2-7, with TRBD2 identical over 8 bases. Per germline, CDR1 SGHRS and CDR2 YFSETQ. The CDR3 has 15 residues. With 4 bases clipped from V and 2 bases from J, the junction kept 8 bases outside the gene matches.

The chain links TRBV28 to TRBJ1-4; 12 positions agree with TRBD1. The CDR3 covers 17 residues. V shed 1 base, J shed 6 bases, and the junction held 6 bases outside the gene matches. Germline CDR1 MDHEN, CDR2 SYDVKM. CDR3 sequence: CASSLSGGTGGDEKLFF. CDR3 DNA sequence: TGTGCCAGCAGTTTATCAGGCGGGACAGGGGGCGATGAAAAACTGTTTTTT.

This chain links TRBV25-1 with TRBJ1-4, with D perhaps matching TRBD1 (5 bases). Per the germline V gene, CDR1 is MGHDK and CDR2 is SYGVNS. Trimming pared 9 bases from V and 0 bases from J, leaving 11 bases between. This CDR3 comprises 14 residues. The CDR3 sequence is CASRTGSTNEKLFF. CDR3 nucleotides: TGTGCCAGTAGAACAGGTTCAACTAATGAAAAACTGTTTTTT.

This chain uses TRBV19 with TRBJ2-7; TRBD1 agrees at 10 bases. The V segment lost 8 bases and the J segment 7 bases; nucleotides outside the gene matches: 8. Per the germline V gene, CDR1 is LNHDA and CDR2 is SQIVND (reference sequence). The CDR3 loop spans 13 amino acids. CDR3 in DNA: TGTGCCAGTCGCGGACAGGGGGAGAGGGAGCAGTACTTC. It codes for CASRGQGEREQYF.

CDR3 loop: CASSHGTADQETQYF. The CDR3 bases are TGTGCCAGCAGCCACGGGACAGCAGATCAAGAGACCCAGTACTTC. V usage is TRBV5-4 and J usage is TRBJ2-5; 7 bases are shared with TRBD1. V was clipped by 4 bases and J by 2 bases; unmatched bases: 8. The CDR3 runs to 15 residues. Germline values: CDR1 SGHNT, CDR2 YYREEE (reference sequence).

The V gene is TRBV14, the J gene TRBJ1-2, with 7 bases aligning to TRBD1. This CDR3 comprises 15 residues. The J segment lost 0 bases and the V segment lost 4 bases, leaving 5 bases of the junction unmatched. CDR1 and CDR2 from the germline V gene are SGHDN and FVKESK. CDR3 bases: TGTGCCAGCAGCCCGAGACAGGGAGCTAACTATGGCTACACCTTC. Protein product: CASSPRQGANYGYTF.

A few counts support this clone. As the CDR3 is not closed by the conserved phenylalanine or tryptophan, this likely results from a read error. The DNA is omitted, as the CDR3 cannot be located on it reliably, and the CDR3 follows TCRdb's listing. This sequence joins TRBV28 and TRBJ1-4. CDR1 is MDHEN and CDR2 is SYDVKM in the germline V gene. The length of the CDR3 is 12 amino acids, counting both ends. CDR3 residues: CASSLPSGPPSV.

V gene TRBV5-6 combines with J gene TRBJ2-5, with TRBD2 matching 9 bases. The V gene's germline CDR1 is SGHDT and CDR2 YYEEEE. V dropped 4 bases and J dropped 3; count of bases not matched to a gene: 10. The length of the CDR3 is 16 residues. The CDR3 region is CASSLQGGGAEETQYF. In DNA, the CDR3 is TGTGCCAGCAGCCTTCAAGGCGGGGGGGCCGAAGAGACCCAGTACTTC.

The genes are TRBV23-1 and TRBJ1-6, with no clear D. TRBV23-1 is reported as an ORF; its role is uncertain. With 5 bases removed from V and 9 bases from J, the gap between germline ends came to 14 bases. The CDR3 has 14 amino acids. The CDR3 protein is CASSMLTAGSPLHF. The CDR3 DNA follows: TGCGCCAGCAGTATGTTAACTGCGGGTTCACCCCTCCACTTT.

Written as DNA, the CDR3 is TGTGCCAGCAGTCCTCCGACTAGCGGGGGATTCAATGAGCAGTTCTTC. The encoded protein is CASSPPTSGGFNEQFF. This chain uses TRBV27 with TRBJ2-1; 12 bases are a match to TRBD2. CDR3 size: 16 residues. The V gene end was trimmed by 5 bases and the J gene end by 6 bases; junction bases not matched to a gene: 8. Germline CDR1 reads MNHEY; CDR2 reads SMNVEV (reference sequence).

This chain uses TRBV4-2 with TRBJ2-3; 16 bases fit TRBD2. Germline loops: CDR1 LGHNA, CDR2 YNFKEQ. Unmatched junction bases numbered 9, after V lost 3 bases and J lost 6 bases. The CDR3 covers 18 residues. The DNA for the CDR3 is TGTGCCAGCAGCCAGCGGGGGACTAGCGGGGGGGGAGTCGATACGCAGTATTTT. This translates into CASSQRGTSGGGVDTQYF.

This clone came up a few times. The chain carries TRBV5-1 and TRBJ2-7; TRBD1 is a possible D gene (6 bases). This CDR3 region has 14 residues. Germline V lookup: CDR1 SGHRS, CDR2 YFSETQ. V lost 0 bases and J 3 bases, leaving 10 bases between the germline ends. The CDR3 bases are TGCGCCAGCAGCTTGGTACCAGGGGACTACGAGCAGTACTTC. Protein sequence: CASSLVPGDYEQYF.

The chain combines TRBV6-6 with TRBJ2-5, with 10 bases lining up with TRBD2. Germline lookup yields CDR1 MNHNY and CDR2 SVGAGI (reference sequence). The CDR3 length is 16 residues. Trimming cost V 0 bases and J 5 bases; bases outside gene matches: 6. The CDR3 sequence is CASSYSPAGGGETQYF. CDR3 DNA: TGTGCCAGCAGTTACTCGCCAGCGGGAGGGGGGGAGACCCAGTACTTC.

This clone has just a few counts. This sequence joins TRBV4-1 and TRBJ1-1; 11 bases line up with TRBD1. V was pared by 0 bases and J by 0 bases, with 9 bases of the junction left unmatched. Germline V CDR1 and CDR2: MGHRA, YSYEKL. CDR3 size: 19 residues. The CDR3 protein is CASSQDGGGQGVMNTEAFF. The CDR3 bases are TGCGCCAGCAGCCAAGACGGGGGGGGACAGGGGGTGATGAACACTGAAGCTTTCTTT.

This sequence joins TRBV15 and TRBJ1-2; 7 nucleotides agree with TRBD1. Germline V CDR1 and CDR2: LNHNV, YYDKDF (reference sequence). The V and J ends lost 7 bases and 1 base, in that order; junction bases with no gene match: 6. The CDR3 is 14 residues long. The CDR3 loop reads CATNSGQHNYGYTF. CDR3 DNA: TGTGCCACCAACTCGGGACAGCATAACTATGGCTACACCTTC.

The CDR3 DNA follows: TGTGCCAGCAGCTCGGTGACTAGCTCTGAGCAGTTCTTC. Translation: CASSSVTSSEQFF. The rearrangement joins TRBV5-4 to TRBJ2-1; 7 bases agree with TRBD2. CDR1 is SGHNT, CDR2 YYREEE, per germline (reference sequence). The CDR3 has 13 amino acids. J lost 9 bases, V lost 3 bases, and 6 bases had no gene match.

This clone has just a few counts. The chain combines TRBV19 with TRBJ1-6, with D possibly matching TRBD1 (6 bases). V dropped 6 bases and J dropped 6 bases, with 15 bases sitting between them. This CDR3 has 15 amino acids. CDR1 LNHDA and CDR2 SQIVND come from the germline V gene (reference sequence). CDR3 loop: CASRYYDRINSPLHF. CDR3 in DNA: TGTGCCAGTAGATATTACGACAGGATTAATTCACCCCTCCACTTT.

As concerns this clone: Different DNA sequences within this sample yield the same CDR3. The chain carries TRBV28 and TRBJ2-3; 12 nucleotides line up with TRBD2. Germline V gives CDR1 MDHEN, CDR2 SYDVKM. V lost 4 bases, J lost 6 bases, and 8 bases stayed unmatched. CDR3 length: 16 amino acids. CDR3 DNA sequence: TGTGCCAGCAGTTCCTCTCTAGCGGGAGGGCAGGATACGCAGTATTTT. This codes for CASSSSLAGGQDTQYF. The full variable domain, with the rest looked up from reference TRBV28 and TRBJ2-3, is DVKVTQSSRYLVKRTGEKVFLECVQDMDHENMFWYRQDPGLGLRLIYFSYDVKMKEKGDIPEGYSVSREKKERFSLILESASTNQTSMYLCASSSSLAGGQDTQYFGPGTRLTVL.

In the case of this clone: Distinct nucleotide sequences in the sample also encode this CDR3. This chain connects TRBV27 to TRBJ2-7, with D tentatively TRBD2 (5 bases). Germline assignment: CDR1 MNHEY and CDR2 SMNVEV (reference sequence). The CDR3 covers 15 residues. V lost 6 bases and J lost 4, with 19 bases in between. CDR3 loop: CASRSSGNGPYEQYF. The CDR3 coding sequence is TGTGCCAGCAGATCCAGCGGAAACGGCCCTTACGAGCAGTACTTC.

V usage is TRBV6-6 and J usage is TRBJ1-5; D perhaps matches TRBD1 (5 bases). Deletions cut 8 bases from V and 3 bases from J, with 20 bases between. CDR3 size: 16 residues. The germline V gene encodes CDR1 MNHNY and CDR2 SVGAGI (reference sequence). The CDR3 region has the DNA TGTGCCAGCCTCATTTCGTCCAGGGCACACAATCAGCCCCAGCATTTT. Its protein product is CASLISSRAHNQPQHF.